The subject of this entry is one T cell receptor beta chain. Original methodology: Researchers report that nucleated cell counts were estimated from reference gene primer amplification. The method was immunoSEQ multiplex PCR; TCRdb's version includes in-frame clones alone and lacks a portion of them. V and J calls and clone size are given by that table; D and trimming were obtained from the DNA. Seen here are roughly 480,000 clones, 89% observed once, and the top ten hold 0.75% to 0.9%. This record belongs to a study of blood T cell repertoires in COVID-19. Turning to the study itself: PBMCs, B-cell-depleted T cells, or T cells provided the cDNA or gDNA that made up the material.

This clonotype was sampled from a man younger than 35 with COVID-19, enrolled during active disease. Sequenced input: peripheral blood.

The CDR3 spells CASSQGAAGPEAFF. The CDR3 DNA follows: TGTGCCAGCAGCCAAGGCGCTGCGGGGCCTGAAGCTTTCTTT. The chain has TRBV3-1 (or the pseudogene TRBV3-2) and TRBJ1-1; possibly TRBD1 for D (5 bases). Trimming removed 1 base at V and 6 bases at J, with 12 bases between. The CDR3 sequence is 14 residues long. The V gene's germline CDR1 is LGHDT and CDR2 YNNKEL (reference sequence).